The source of this T cell receptor (beta chain) is a study of spatial heterogeneity in lung cancer. TCRdb independently ran MiXCR on the 5' RACE reads; one entry per CDR3 protein. The table includes more than 30,000 distinct CDR3 sequences, around 5.5% detected once. Time point here: sample taken at primary tumor resection. Sequencing covered unsorted whole RNA taken from tumor, nontumor lung or frozen PBMC. This clonotype was counted between two and nine times. CDR3 length: 14 residues. Germline CDR1 reads MDHEN; CDR2 reads SYDVKM. Trimming took off 4 bases at V and 0 bases at J, with 7 bases between the two ends.

The clonotype was recovered from a male donor with early-stage non-small cell lung cancer. The chain is built from TRBV28 and TRBJ1-3; no definite D call. The material sequenced was PBMCs, taken at surgery. In DNA form, the CDR3 reads TGTGCCAGCAGTTCCCACAGCTCTGGAAACACCATATATTTT. Protein: CASSSHSSGNTIYF.